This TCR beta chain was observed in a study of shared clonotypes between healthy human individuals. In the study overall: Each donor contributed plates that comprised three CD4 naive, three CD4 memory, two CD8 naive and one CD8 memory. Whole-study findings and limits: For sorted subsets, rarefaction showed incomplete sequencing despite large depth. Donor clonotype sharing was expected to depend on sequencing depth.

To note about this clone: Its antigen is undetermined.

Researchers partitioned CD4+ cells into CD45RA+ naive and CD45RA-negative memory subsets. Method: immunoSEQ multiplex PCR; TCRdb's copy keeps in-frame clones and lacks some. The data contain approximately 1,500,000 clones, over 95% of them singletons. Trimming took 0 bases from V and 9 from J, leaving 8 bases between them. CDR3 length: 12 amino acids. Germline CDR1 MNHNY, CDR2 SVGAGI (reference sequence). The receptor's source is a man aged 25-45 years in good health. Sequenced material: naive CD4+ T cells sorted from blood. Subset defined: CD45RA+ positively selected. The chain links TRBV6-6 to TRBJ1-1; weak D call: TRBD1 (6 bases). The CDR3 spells CASSYSGQQAFF. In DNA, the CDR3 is TGTGCCAGCAGTTACTCGGGACAACAAGCTTTCTTT.